These T cell receptor beta chains were read from a single sample in a study of monozygotic twins with inflammatory bowel disease. TCRdb reanalyzed the 5' RACE reads, giving one entry per CDR3 protein sequence and no DNA. This specimen shows approximately 40,000 distinct CDR3 sequences; the ten leading clones hold less than 6.5%. The sequenced material came from blood. The receptors were gathered from a human donor with ulcerative colitis or Crohn's disease, or a healthy co-twin of an affected twin (not recorded which). CDR3s include the opening cysteine and the closing phenylalanine or tryptophan. Each record gives: V gene, J gene, CDR3 protein.

v_call: TRBV7-3; j_call: TRBJ1-2; cdr3_aa: CASSVDRNYGYTF
v_call: TRBV20-1; j_call: TRBJ1-5; cdr3_aa: CSAGRPSSRQPQHF
v_call: TRBV10-3; j_call: TRBJ1-2; cdr3_aa: CAINPYQGAANYGYTF
v_call: TRBV18; j_call: TRBJ2-3; cdr3_aa: CASSPPREGQPWFWDTQYF
v_call: TRBV5-4; j_call: TRBJ2-4; cdr3_aa: CASSSPGGGVKAKNIQYF
v_call: TRBV20-1; j_call: TRBJ1-1; cdr3_aa: CSARDPRGGYTEAFF
v_call: TRBV3-1; j_call: TRBJ2-1; cdr3_aa: CASSTHKTGLWFF
v_call: TRBV4-3; j_call: TRBJ2-3; cdr3_aa: CASSRRQGGGDTQYF
v_call: TRBV12-3/TRBV12-4; j_call: TRBJ1-5; cdr3_aa: CASSLGSGAGQPQHF
v_call: TRBV19; j_call: TRBJ2-2; cdr3_aa: CASMFPGELFF
v_call: TRBV5-1; j_call: TRBJ2-3; cdr3_aa: CASSLVGSGNTDTQYF
v_call: TRBV7-2; j_call: TRBJ2-3; cdr3_aa: CASSRGGGTDTQYF
v_call: TRBV5-1; j_call: TRBJ1-3; cdr3_aa: CASSGGDSPTSGNTIYF
v_call: TRBV5-1; j_call: TRBJ2-1; cdr3_aa: CASSLAGRNNEQFF
v_call: TRBV11-2; j_call: TRBJ1-1; cdr3_aa: CASSLVGQGHVEAFF
v_call: TRBV11-2; j_call: TRBJ1-4; cdr3_aa: CASSLERGTNEKLFF
v_call: TRBV10-3; j_call: TRBJ2-3; cdr3_aa: CAIRQWGPDTQYF
v_call: TRBV6-2/TRBV6-3; j_call: TRBJ2-7; cdr3_aa: CASSRGPTLGLAGELYYEQYF
v_call: TRBV12-3/TRBV12-4; j_call: TRBJ2-1; cdr3_aa: CASSLGSPEQFF
v_call: TRBV5-4; j_call: TRBJ2-5; cdr3_aa: CASSLWARLAGPREETQYF
v_call: TRBV9; j_call: TRBJ1-2; cdr3_aa: CASSVDPTGGYTF
v_call: TRBV7-9; j_call: TRBJ2-3; cdr3_aa: CASSFATGAITDTQYF
v_call: TRBV20-1; j_call: TRBJ1-2; cdr3_aa: CSATNPGGSYGYTF